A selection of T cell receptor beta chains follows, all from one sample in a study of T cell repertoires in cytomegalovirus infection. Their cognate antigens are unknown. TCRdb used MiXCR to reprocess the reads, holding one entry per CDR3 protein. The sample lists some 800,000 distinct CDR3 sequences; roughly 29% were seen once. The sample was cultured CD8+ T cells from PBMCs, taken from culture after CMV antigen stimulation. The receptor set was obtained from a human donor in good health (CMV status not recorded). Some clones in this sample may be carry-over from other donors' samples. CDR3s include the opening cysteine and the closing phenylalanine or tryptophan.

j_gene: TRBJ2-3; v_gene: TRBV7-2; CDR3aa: CASSLEPRVRSTDTQYF
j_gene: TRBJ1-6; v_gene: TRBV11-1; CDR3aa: CASSPTPRGDSESPLHF
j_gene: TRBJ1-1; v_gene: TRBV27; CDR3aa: CASSEYDKDPLTEAFF
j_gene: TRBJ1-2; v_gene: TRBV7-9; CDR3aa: CASSFGGQGLFYGYTF
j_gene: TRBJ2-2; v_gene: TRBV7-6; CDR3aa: CASSLGRLTGELYF
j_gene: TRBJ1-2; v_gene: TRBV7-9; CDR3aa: CASSPDLPYGYTF
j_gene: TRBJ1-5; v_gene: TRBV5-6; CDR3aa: CASSLERDSNQPQHF
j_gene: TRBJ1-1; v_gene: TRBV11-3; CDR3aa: CASSFDGPQNTEAFF
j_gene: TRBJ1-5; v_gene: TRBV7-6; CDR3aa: CASSLATDQPQHF
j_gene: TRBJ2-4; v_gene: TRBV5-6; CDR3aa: CATKAAQGAKNIQYF
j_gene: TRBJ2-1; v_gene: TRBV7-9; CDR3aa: CAMDSTYNEQFF
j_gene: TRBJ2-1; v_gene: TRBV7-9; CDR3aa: CASSPRDRSSYNEQFF
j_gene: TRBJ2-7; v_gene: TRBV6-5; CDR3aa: CASSYSTAGAPFKDDEQYF
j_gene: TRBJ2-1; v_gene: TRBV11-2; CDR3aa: CASSGFGPNSYNEQFF
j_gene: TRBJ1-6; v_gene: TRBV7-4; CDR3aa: CASSLRDSSYNSPLHF
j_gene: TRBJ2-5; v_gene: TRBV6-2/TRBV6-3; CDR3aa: CASTSSGGPVEETQYF
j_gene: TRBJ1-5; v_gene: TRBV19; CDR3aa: CASSARDINQPQHF
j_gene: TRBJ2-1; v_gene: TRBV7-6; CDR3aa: CASTWGQGEYNEQFF
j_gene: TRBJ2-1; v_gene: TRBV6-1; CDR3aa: CASSEADSPNNEQFF
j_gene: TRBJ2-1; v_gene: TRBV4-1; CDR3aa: CASSQKGQYNEQFF
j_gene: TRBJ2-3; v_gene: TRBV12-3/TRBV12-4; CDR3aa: CASSSAGLGARTDTQYF
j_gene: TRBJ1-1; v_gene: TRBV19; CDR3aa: CASSIHDGNTEAFF
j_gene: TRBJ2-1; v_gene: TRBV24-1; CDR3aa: CATSDILGGGDNEQFF
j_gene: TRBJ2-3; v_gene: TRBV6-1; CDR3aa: CASSPDRLSYSSTDTQYF
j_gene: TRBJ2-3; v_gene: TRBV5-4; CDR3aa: CASSRLSQRRGTGVVSTDTQYF
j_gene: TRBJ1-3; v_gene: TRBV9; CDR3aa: CASSPGTGAGNTIYF
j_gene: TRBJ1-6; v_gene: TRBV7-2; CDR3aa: CASSLGTVGYSPLHF
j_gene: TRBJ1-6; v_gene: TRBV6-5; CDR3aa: CASSYYGDRNSPLHF
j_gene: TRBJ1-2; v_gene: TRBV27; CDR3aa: CASSLSYRSSGFFGYTF
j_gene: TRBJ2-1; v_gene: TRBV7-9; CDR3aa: CASSRGQGLRDDNEQFF
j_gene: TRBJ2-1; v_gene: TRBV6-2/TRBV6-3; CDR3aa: CASIALGYNEQFF
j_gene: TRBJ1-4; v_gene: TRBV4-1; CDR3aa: CASSQDLNSNEILFF
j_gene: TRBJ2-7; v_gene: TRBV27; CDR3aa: CASSLRGLHLYEQYF
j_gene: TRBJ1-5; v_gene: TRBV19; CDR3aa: CASSMMADYQPQHF
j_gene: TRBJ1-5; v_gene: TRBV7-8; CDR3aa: CASSSGTVSNQPQHF
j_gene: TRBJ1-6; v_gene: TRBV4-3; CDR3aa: CASSHSPFDSPLHF
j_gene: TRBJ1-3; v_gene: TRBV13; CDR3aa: CASSFWSASSSGNTIYF
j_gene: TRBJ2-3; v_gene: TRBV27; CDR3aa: CASSPATTGTSGWDTQYF
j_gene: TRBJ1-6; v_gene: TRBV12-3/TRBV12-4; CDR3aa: CASSFATSSSYNSPLHF
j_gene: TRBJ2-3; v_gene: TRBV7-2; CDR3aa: CASSFKISTDTQYF
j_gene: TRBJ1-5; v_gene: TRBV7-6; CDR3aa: CASSLAFNQPQHF
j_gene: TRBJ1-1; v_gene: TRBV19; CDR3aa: CALHPPGGSTEAFF
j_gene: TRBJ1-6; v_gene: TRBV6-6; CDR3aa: CASSAGSSYNSPLHF
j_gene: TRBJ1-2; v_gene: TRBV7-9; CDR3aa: CASSLGSSYGYTF
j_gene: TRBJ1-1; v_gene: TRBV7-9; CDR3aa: CASSSVTGPNTEAFF